This T cell receptor (beta chain) was retrieved from a study of T cells in Graves' hyperthyroidism and ophthalmopathy (dated by TCRdb to between 2018 and 2020). About the study as a whole: Peripheral blood samples were taken at the time of initial diagnosis, prior to any treatment. To identify distinguishing TCR V-J signatures, a discovery cohort of around 98 patients was used, comprising under 45 with Graves' ophthalmopathy and around 60 with stable Graves' hyperthyroidism. Whether ophthalmopathy could be predicted prospectively was tested in an independent validation cohort made up of approximately 19 hyperthyroidism patients plus 17 patients who later progressed to ophthalmopathy. The 90 to 100 discovery patients were randomly divided into training and test sets at a 7:3 ratio. In addition, the study compared T-cell repertoires in thyroid tissue and in blood from over 5 Graves' hyperthyroidism patients. Following sampling, methimazole starting at 30 mg daily was given to hyperthyroidism patients, and high-dose intravenous methylprednisolone was given to ophthalmopathy patients. The paper reports TCR Vbeta CDR3 sequencing of over 130 peripheral blood samples: around 41 ophthalmopathy, about 75 hyperthyroidism and some 17 progressor patients. On the study overall, not on this receptor specifically: Sample size was not statistically predetermined, and blinding of investigators to group allocation was not performed. A model built on a 13 V-J signature distinguished ophthalmopathy from stable hyperthyroidism, reaching roughly 88% sensitivity and about 81% specificity in cross-validation and 80%/75% in testing. Most expanded thyroid clonotypes (frequency above 0.001) were also detected in blood, suggesting blood repertoires may reflect thyroid immune responses. During validation, the model predicted progression to ophthalmopathy a median of about 6.3 months ahead of onset, with roughly 65% sensitivity and almost 75% specificity.

Stable Graves' hyperthyroidism was defined as no progression to ophthalmopathy during 18 months of follow-up. Hyperthyroidism patients were aged 18 to 65 years and newly diagnosed, with disease duration of less than 2 months. Exclusion was applied to patients with uncontrolled infections, other autoimmune diseases, pregnancy or lactation. Clinical symptoms, serum thyroxine and TRAb, thyroid ultrasound, and orbital computed tomography formed the basis for the diagnoses. PBMCs were separated from roughly 10 ml of fresh peripheral blood using Ficoll-Paque density gradient centrifugation. Total RNA was extracted with Trizol reagent, and quality was checked on an Agilent 2100 Bioanalyzer. Taken from the germline V gene, the CDR1 and CDR2 loops are SGHVS and FNYEAQ. The CDR3 starts with the cysteine, ends with the phenylalanine, and has 14 residues. Only the CDR3 region is kept as DNA, spanning 42 bases read in frame from base 1. The germline V and J ends show losses of 6 bases and 6 bases respectively, and no gene match explains 3 bases of the junction.

A remark on this clonotype: This receptor's antigen is unknown. No much larger clone exists at a distance of one base, and base qualities are not known.

The TCR beta CDR3 regions were amplified from the RNA transcripts. The TCR CDR3 was subjected to a first round of RT-PCR using the HTBI primer set and the Qiagen OneStep RT-PCR kit. The libraries were constructed in a second round of multiplex PCR and then size-selected and purified. Paired-end sequencing of the libraries was performed with 100 bp reads on an Illumina HiSeq2000. The study's processing was this. SOAPnuke was used to process the raw data, throwing out any read that contained adapters or uncalled bases, had a mean Phred below 15, or lacked an exact constant-primer or identifier match. High-quality paired reads were merged with COPE v1.2.5, and unique nucleotide sequences were defined as clonotypes. Clonotypes were aligned to IMGT TRBV, TRBD and TRBJ reference segments using MiTCR v1.1. The analysis included only V-J combinations with a frequency above 0.0001, which together covered 99% to 99.2% of the repertoires. A TCS score was defined as the ratio of F50 (clonal expansion) to E x V (chaos), with BLOSUM62-based TCRdist applied between CDR3 peptides within each V-J. Welch's t-statistics and random forest reduced 514 V-J features to roughly 13, which were used in a naive Bayes classifier (R e1071). TCRdb trimmed the raw reads at Q25, called clones with MiXCR and kept productive beta chains. Rows matching on CDR3 protein sequence are summarized as one entry with the most common DNA and genes. TCRdb's processing, not the authors', yielded these V and J calls. For this sample the table gives 550,000 to 600,000 distinct CDR3 sequences, of which over 15% were detected only once. The ten largest clones add up to about 17% of the sample.

Sequencing input: blood. The source is a woman in her late teens or twenties with Graves' hyperthyroidism. The chain is encoded by TRBV7-6 joined to TRBJ2-2; a stretch of 11 junction bases matches TRBD2. The bases read TGTGCCAGCAGAGAACTAGCGGGGGCCGGGGAGCTGTTTTTT. Its protein is CASRELAGAGELFF.